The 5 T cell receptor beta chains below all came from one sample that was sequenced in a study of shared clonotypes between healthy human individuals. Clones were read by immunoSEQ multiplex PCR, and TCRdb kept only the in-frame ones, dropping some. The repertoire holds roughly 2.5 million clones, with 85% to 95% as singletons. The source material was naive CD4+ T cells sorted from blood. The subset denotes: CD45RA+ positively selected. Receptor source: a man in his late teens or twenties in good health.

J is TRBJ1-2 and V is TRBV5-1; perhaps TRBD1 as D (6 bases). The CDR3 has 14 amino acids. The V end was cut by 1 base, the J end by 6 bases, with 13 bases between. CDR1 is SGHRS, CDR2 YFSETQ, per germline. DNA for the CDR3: TGCGCCAGCAGCTTGTTACGGGACACGGATGGCTACACCTTC. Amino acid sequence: CASSLLRDTDGYTF. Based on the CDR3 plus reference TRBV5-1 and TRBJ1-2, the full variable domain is KAGVTQTPRYLIKTRGQQVTLSCSPISGHRSVSWYQQTPGQGLQFLFEYFSETQRNKGNFPGRFSGRQFSNSRSEMNVSTLELGDSALYLCASSLLRDTDGYTFGSGTRLTVV.

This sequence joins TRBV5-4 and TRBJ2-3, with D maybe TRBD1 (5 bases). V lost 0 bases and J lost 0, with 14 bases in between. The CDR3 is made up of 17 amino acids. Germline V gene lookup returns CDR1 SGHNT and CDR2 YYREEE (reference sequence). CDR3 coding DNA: TGTGCCAGCAGCTTGGGGCCCGACAGCCTAAGCACAGATACGCAGTATTTT. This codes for CASSLGPDSLSTDTQYF.

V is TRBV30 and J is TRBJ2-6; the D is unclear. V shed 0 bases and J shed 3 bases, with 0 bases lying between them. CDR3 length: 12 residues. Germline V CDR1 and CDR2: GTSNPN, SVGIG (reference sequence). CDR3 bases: TGTGCCTGGAGTGTTGGGGCCAACGTCCTGACTTTC. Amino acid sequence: CAWSVGANVLTF.

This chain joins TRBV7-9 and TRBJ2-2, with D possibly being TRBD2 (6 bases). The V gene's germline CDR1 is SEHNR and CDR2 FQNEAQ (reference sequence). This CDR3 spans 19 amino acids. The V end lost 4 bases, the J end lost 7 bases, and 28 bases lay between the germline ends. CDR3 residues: CASSYGGLQVLPAGGELFF. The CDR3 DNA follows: TGTGCCAGCAGCTACGGGGGACTTCAGGTCTTACCAGCAGGCGGGGAGCTGTTTTTT.

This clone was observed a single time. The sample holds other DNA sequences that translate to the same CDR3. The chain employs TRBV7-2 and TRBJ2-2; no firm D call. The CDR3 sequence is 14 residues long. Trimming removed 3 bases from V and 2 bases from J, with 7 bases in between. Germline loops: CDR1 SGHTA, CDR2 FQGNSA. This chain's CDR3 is CASSLGSNTGELFF. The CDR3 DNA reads TGTGCCAGCAGCTTGGGGTCAAACACCGGGGAGCTGTTTTTT.